Below are 7 T cell receptor beta chains sequenced from a single sample in a study of graft-versus-host responses after intestinal transplantation. Sequenced by immunoSEQ multiplex PCR; TCRdb stores in-frame clones only, minus some. Of tens of thousands of clones in the sample, about 92% are singletons; the top ten hold about 2%. What these receptors recognize is not known. Here the sequenced sample was unstimulated CD8+ T cells sorted from spleen or lymph node cells, taken before intestinal transplant. The receptors were sampled from a human donor who received an intestinal transplant.

This clone was detected only once. This chain joins TRBV9 and TRBJ2-2; 9 bases agree with TRBD2. The CDR3 has 18 amino acids. Germline assignment: CDR1 SGDLS and CDR2 YYNGEE. V was pared by 2 bases and J by 4 bases, with 12 bases of the junction left unmatched. This CDR3 is CASSVQSMAGGGTGELFF. CDR3 nucleotides: TGTGCCAGCAGCGTTCAGTCAATGGCGGGGGGGGGCACCGGGGAGCTGTTTTTT.

The chain recombines TRBV27 with TRBJ2-1, with 8 bases that match TRBD1. V was clipped by 4 bases and J by 8 bases; unmatched bases: 16. Germline-derived CDR1 and CDR2 are MNHEY and SMNVEV (reference sequence). This CDR3 has 17 amino acids. The chain's CDR3 is CASSSFKTGVVIDEQFF. DNA of the CDR3: TGTGCCAGCAGTTCTTTTAAGACAGGGGTTGTCATCGATGAGCAGTTCTTC.

The chain has TRBV27 and TRBJ2-7; a possible D gene is TRBD2 (5 bases). Germline V CDR1 and CDR2: MNHEY, SMNVEV (reference sequence). This CDR3 contains 14 residues. V lost 0 bases, J lost 6 bases, and 12 bases lay in between. CDR3 nucleotide sequence: TGTGCCAGCAGTTTATCGAACGAACGGGGCGAGCAGTACTTC. It specifies CASSLSNERGEQYF.

This clone is a singleton in its sample. This rearrangement joins TRBV6-1 to TRBJ2-7; 10 nucleotides match TRBD1. Per the germline V gene, CDR1 is MNHNS and CDR2 is SASEGT. The CDR3 has 15 amino acids. The trim removed 5 bases at V and 3 bases at J, leaving 7 bases unmatched. Written as DNA, the CDR3 is TGTGCCAGCAGTACCCGTGGGACAGGGGTCTACGAGCAGTACTTC. Its translation is CASSTRGTGVYEQYF.

V is TRBV19 and J is TRBJ2-7; TRBD2 matches at 13 bases. Per the germline V gene, CDR1 is LNHDA and CDR2 is SQIVND (reference sequence). The length of the CDR3 is 15 residues. V shed 4 bases, J shed 4 bases, and the junction held 4 bases outside the gene matches. The CDR3 bases are TGTGCCAGTAGTACCGGGACTAGCGGGGTTTACGAGCAGTACTTC. It codes for CASSTGTSGVYEQYF. Looking up the rest from reference TRBV19 and TRBJ2-7 gives the full variable domain: DGGITQSPKYLFRKEGQNVTLSCEQNLNHDAMYWYRQDPGQGLRLIYYSQIVNDFQKGDIAEGYSVSREKKESFPLTVTSAQKNPTAFYLCASSTGTSGVYEQYFGPGTRLTVT.

V usage is TRBV4-3 and J usage is TRBJ2-7, with D possibly matching TRBD1 (7 bases). Germline CDR1 reads LGHNA; CDR2 reads YSLEER. This CDR3 is built from 18 residues. Trimming shortened V by 0 bases and J by 1 base, and 19 bases separated the two germline ends. CDR3 protein: CASSQDGGAGGPSYEQYF. CDR3 sequence (DNA): TGCGCCAGCAGCCAAGACGGAGGGGCAGGGGGGCCTTCCTACGAGCAGTACTTC.

V and J are TRBV6-5 and TRBJ1-6; tentative D call: TRBD1 (5 bases). Germline V lookup: CDR1 MNHEY, CDR2 SVGAGI. There are 14 residues in the CDR3. V was cut by 4 bases and J by 6 bases, with 10 bases left in between. The CDR3: CASSWGSTNSPLHF. The CDR3 DNA reads as TGTGCCAGCAGTTGGGGCAGTACTAATTCACCCCTCCACTTT.